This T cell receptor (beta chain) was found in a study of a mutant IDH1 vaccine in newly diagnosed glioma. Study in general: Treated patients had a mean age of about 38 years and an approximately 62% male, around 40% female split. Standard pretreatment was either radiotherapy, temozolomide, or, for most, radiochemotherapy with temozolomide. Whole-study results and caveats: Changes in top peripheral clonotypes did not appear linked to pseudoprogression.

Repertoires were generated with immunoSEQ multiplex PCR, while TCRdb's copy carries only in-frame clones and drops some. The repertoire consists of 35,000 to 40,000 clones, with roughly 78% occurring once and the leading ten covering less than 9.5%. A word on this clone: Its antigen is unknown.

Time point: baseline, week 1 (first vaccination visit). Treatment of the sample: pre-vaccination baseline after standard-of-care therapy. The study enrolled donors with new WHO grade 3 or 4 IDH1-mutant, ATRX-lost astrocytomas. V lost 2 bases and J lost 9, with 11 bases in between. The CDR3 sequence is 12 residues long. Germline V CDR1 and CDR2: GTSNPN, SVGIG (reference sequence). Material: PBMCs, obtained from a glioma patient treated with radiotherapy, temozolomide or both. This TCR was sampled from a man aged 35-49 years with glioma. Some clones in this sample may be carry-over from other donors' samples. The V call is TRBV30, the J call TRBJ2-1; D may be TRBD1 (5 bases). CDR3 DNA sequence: TGTGCCTGGAGTCCCTGGGGCACTGAGCAGTTCTTC. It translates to CAWSPWGTEQFF. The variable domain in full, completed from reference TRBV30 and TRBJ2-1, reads SQTIHQWPATLVQPVGSPLSLECTVEGTSNPNLYWYRQAAGRGLQLLFYSVGIGQISSEVPQNLSASRPQDRQFILSSKKLLLSDSGFYLCAWSPWGTEQFFGPGTRLTVL.